This T cell receptor beta chain is drawn from a study of blood T cell repertoires in COVID-19. Study in general: COVID-19 samples, acute and convalescent, were from the United States, Italy and Spain. T cells, B-cell-depleted T cells, or PBMCs supplied cDNA or gDNA.

CDR1 is SEHNR and CDR2 is FQNEAQ in the germline V gene (reference sequence). The CDR3 consists of 14 residues. J was trimmed by 10 bases and V by 0 bases; bases with no gene match: 5. Authors' analysis steps: Amplified reference gene primers provided the basis for estimating nucleated cell counts. The repertoire was sequenced with immunoSEQ multiplex PCR; TCRdb's copy has only in-frame clones and lacks some. From that table come the V and J calls and clone size; the DNA was used to work out D and trimming. The sample consists of some 160,000 clones, roughly four fifths of them appearing once. This clone is a singleton in its sample.

V gene TRBV7-9 combines with J gene TRBJ2-1; TRBD2 matches at 8 bases. The receptor comes from a human donor in a cohort sampled during active COVID-19. Input material: peripheral blood. Here the CDR3 reads CASSLAETSEEQFF. The CDR3 DNA sequence: TGTGCCAGCAGCTTAGCTGAGACTAGCGAGGAGCAGTTCTTC.